The rows below give T cell receptor beta chains drawn from one sample of a study of cytomegalovirus exposure and HLA in healthy donors. The assay was immunoSEQ multiplex PCR, and TCRdb's table has in-frame clones only and misses some. The table lists just over 150,000 clones, around 84% of them singletons. Sequences were obtained from PBMCs. These receptors were obtained from a middle-aged woman in good health and CMV-seronegative. Both conserved end residues are part of each CDR3. D genes are given only for firm matches. The listing skips clone size in some rows; elsewhere it reads once, few, many or a size class.

>.|TRBJ2-3|.|TRBV10-1
CASTDGVLQDTQYF
TGCGCCAGCACCGACGGAGTACTACAAGATACGCAGTATTTT
>.|TRBJ1-2|few|TRBV5-6
CASSPGTSYGYTF
TGTGCCAGCAGCCCCGGGACATCCTATGGCTACACCTTC
>TRBD1|TRBJ1-1|.|TRBV7-9
CASSSPSRGSVTEAFF
TGTGCCAGCAGCTCACCCTCCAGGGGGTCGGTCACTGAAGCTTTCTTT
>TRBD1|TRBJ1-1|.|TRBV29-1
CSVVRQGDTEAFF
TGCAGCGTTGTTCGACAGGGCGACACTGAAGCTTTCTTT
>.|TRBJ1-2|.|TRBV6-1
CASRNREGYTF
TGTGCCAGCAGGAACAGGGAGGGCTACACCTTC
>.|TRBJ1-1|.|TRBV7-9
CASSLGTRAEAFF
TGTGCCAGCAGCTTAGGGACGAGGGCTGAAGCTTTCTTT
>.|TRBJ1-2|few|TRBV28
CASSLYGYGYTF
TGTGCCAGCAGTTTATACGGGTACGGCTACACCTTC
>.|TRBJ1-5|few|TRBV6-1
CASSDGSGAAYNQPQHF
TGTGCCAGCAGTGACGGGAGCGGGGCGGCCTACAATCAGCCCCAGCATTTT
>.|TRBJ2-1|.|TRBV7-9
CASSPEGEQFF
TGTGCCAGCAGCCCAGAGGGCGAGCAGTTCTTC
>.|TRBJ2-7|.|TRBV4-1
CASSQEPTYEQYF
TGCGCCAGCAGCCAAGAGCCTACCTACGAGCAGTACTTC
>.|TRBJ1-5|few|TRBV10-3
CASSVWTVGQEPQHF
TGTGCCAGCAGTGTTTGGACAGTCGGTCAGGAGCCCCAGCATTTT
>.|TRBJ1-1|.|TRBV5-1
CASSLSPGNTEAFF
TGCGCCAGCAGCTTGAGTCCAGGGAACACTGAAGCTTTCTTT
>.|TRBJ1-1|.|TRBV2
CASTVNTEAFF
TGTGCCAGCACAGTGAACACTGAAGCTTTCTTT
>.|TRBJ2-7|few|TRBV11-2
CASSSIRGRRAYEQYF
TGTGCCAGCAGCTCCATTCGGGGTCGGAGGGCCTACGAGCAGTACTTC
>TRBD1|TRBJ1-4|once|TRBV27
CASSRTGNEKLFF
TGTGCCAGCAGTAGGACAGGGAATGAAAAACTGTTTTTT
>TRBD1|TRBJ1-2|.|TRBV4-1
CASSPVGQRRNYGYTF
TGCGCCAGCAGCCCAGTGGGACAGCGGCGAAACTATGGCTACACCTTC
>.|TRBJ1-1|.|TRBV6-1
CASSELDSWENTEAFF
TGTGCCAGCAGTGAATTGGACAGTTGGGAAAACACTGAAGCTTTCTTT
>.|TRBJ1-1|few|TRBV5-4
CASSLAAGDTEAFF
TGTGCCAGCAGCTTGGCGGCCGGGGACACTGAAGCTTTCTTT
>.|TRBJ1-4|.|TRBV7-8
CASSLGPGGRNEKLFF
TGTGCCAGCAGCTTAGGACCCGGGGGGCGCAATGAAAAACTGTTTTTT
>.|TRBJ1-5|.|TRBV27
CASRGLSAGNQPQHF
TGTGCCAGCCGGGGGTTGTCGGCAGGGAATCAGCCCCAGCATTTT
>.|TRBJ2-7|.|TRBV2
CASSLQPVGEQYF
TGTGCCAGCAGCCTACAGCCGGTGGGTGAGCAGTACTTC
>.|TRBJ1-2|once|TRBV12-5
CASGLDRGGGGYTF
TGTGCTAGTGGTTTGGATAGGGGGGGAGGGGGCTACACCTTC
>.|TRBJ2-7|few|TRBV21-1
CASSNRRDRGGGEQYF
TGTGCCAGCAGCAACCGTAGGGACAGGGGCGGAGGGGAGCAGTACTTC
>TRBD1|TRBJ1-4|.|TRBV5-1
CASSSTGNNEKLFF
TGCGCCAGCAGCTCGACAGGGAATAATGAAAAACTGTTTTTT
>TRBD1|TRBJ1-1|.|TRBV5-5
CASSPSLRGRVTEAFF
TGTGCCAGCAGCCCTTCCCTTAGGGGGCGGGTCACTGAAGCTTTCTTT
>.|TRBJ2-1|.|TRBV10-1
CASSPLRASYNEQFF
TGCGCCAGCAGCCCTCTGAGGGCCTCCTACAATGAGCAGTTCTTC
>.|TRBJ1-6|.|TRBV28
CASSWAPGVVDSLHF
TGTGCCAGCAGTTGGGCCCCAGGGGTGGTCGATTCCCTCCACTTT
>.|TRBJ1-1|.|TRBV6-5
CASSLTWRIHTEAFF
TGTGCCAGCAGTCTGACATGGAGGATTCACACTGAAGCTTTCTTT
>.|TRBJ2-1|few|TRBV5-6
CASSEQGRPNTDEQFF
TGTGCCAGCAGCGAGCAGGGCCGCCCAAATACGGATGAGCAGTTCTTC
>.|TRBJ2-7|.|TRBV5-1
CASSLDSWDEQYF
TGCGCCAGCAGCTTGGACAGCTGGGACGAGCAGTACTTC
>TRBD1|TRBJ2-7|once|TRBV4-1
CASSHPGQASYEQYF
TGCGCCAGCAGCCATCCGGGACAGGCCTCCTACGAGCAGTACTTC
>TRBD2|TRBJ2-3|.|TRBV5-1
CASSLGEGLAGITDTQYF
TGCGCCAGCAGCTTGGGTGAGGGACTAGCGGGCATCACAGATACGCAGTATTTT
>TRBD1|TRBJ1-6|.|TRBV5-1
CASSSTTGAYSNSPLHF
TGCGCCAGCAGCTCAACGACAGGGGCTTACTCAAATTCACCCCTCCACTTT
>.|TRBJ1-1|.|TRBV5-1
CASSLLPRGNTEAFF
TGCGCCAGCAGCTTGCTGCCCAGGGGGAACACTGAAGCTTTCTTT
>.|TRBJ2-2|.|TRBV28
CASSSPGETNTGELFF
TGTGCCAGCAGTTCCCCCGGGGAAACGAACACCGGGGAGCTGTTTTTT
>.|TRBJ1-2|.|TRBV5-1
CASSLDNSYGYTF
TGCGCCAGCAGCCTGGACAACAGCTATGGCTACACCTTC
>.|TRBJ1-1|.|TRBV7-9
CSSSLARDEAFF
TGTTCCAGCAGCTTAGCGCGGGACGAAGCTTTCTTT